Below, 10 T cell receptor beta chains from the same sample are listed, as sequenced in a study of cytomegalovirus exposure and HLA in healthy donors. It was with 60 Vbeta and 13 Jbeta primers that the PCR ran. Generated by immunoSEQ multiplex PCR, the TCRdb table keeps only in-frame clones and is missing some. The sample carries some 120,000 clones, more than 60% recorded once. What was sequenced was PBMCs. These receptors all stem from a woman between 40 and 55 years old in good health and CMV-seronegative.

This clone has only one observation. The rearrangement joins TRBV27 to TRBJ1-1, with D maybe TRBD1 (6 bases). Looked up from germline, CDR1 is MNHEY and CDR2 is SMNVEV (reference sequence). This CDR3 comprises 15 residues. Trimming shortened V by 1 base and J by 3 bases, and 12 bases separated the two germline ends. Here the CDR3 reads CASSLLQGSYTEAFF. The CDR3 region has the DNA TGTGCCAGCAGTTTATTGCAGGGGTCGTACACTGAAGCTTTCTTT.

The chain is built from TRBV4-1 and TRBJ1-4, with TRBD1 identical over 10 bases. CDR1 and CDR2 (germline): MGHRA, YSYEKL. The CDR3 extends over 18 amino acids. V lost 2 bases, J lost 3 bases, and 9 bases stayed unmatched. The CDR3 region is CASSQPGQGKRANEKLFF. CDR3 sequence (DNA): TGCGCCAGCAGCCAACCGGGACAGGGGAAGAGGGCTAATGAAAAACTGTTTTTT.

The rearrangement links TRBV27 to TRBJ1-4; D perhaps matches TRBD1 (6 bases). Between the trimmed V and J ends, which lost 3 bases and 5 bases, there was a span of 13 bases. The germline gives CDR1 MNHEY, CDR2 SMNVEV (reference sequence). The length of the CDR3 is 15 residues. The CDR3 protein is CASSFYGDRNEKLFF. The DNA of the CDR3 is TGTGCCAGCAGTTTTTATGGAGACAGGAATGAAAAACTGTTTTTT.

The chain uses TRBV6-5 and TRBJ1-3; TRBD1 aligns across 7 bases. CDR1 is MNHEY and CDR2 is SVGAGI in the germline V gene. This CDR3 has 15 amino acids. Trimming removed 5 bases from V and 0 bases from J; junction bases left unmatched: 4. In DNA, the CDR3 is TGTGCCAGCAGTCAGACAGGGAGCTCTGGAAACACCATATATTTT. Residues: CASSQTGSSGNTIYF.

The J gene is TRBJ1-4, the V gene TRBV6-1; possible D gene TRBD1, 5 bases. Per germline, CDR1 MNHNS and CDR2 SASEGT. V dropped 0 bases and J dropped 5 bases, with 13 bases sitting between them. The CDR3 consists of 16 residues. CDR3 residues: CASSEAFGGGNEKLFF. The CDR3 bases are TGTGCCAGCAGTGAAGCGTTTGGGGGGGGGAATGAAAAACTGTTTTTT.

V and J are TRBV2 and TRBJ1-1, with TRBD1 matching over 7 bases. This CDR3 region has 14 residues. Germline V CDR1 and CDR2: SNHLY, FYNNEI. J gave up 5 bases and V 5 bases, and 8 bases lay outside the gene matches. CDR3 protein: CASSFDRVWTEAFF. CDR3 nucleotide sequence: TGTGCCAGCAGTTTCGACAGGGTATGGACTGAAGCTTTCTTT.

V and J are TRBV9 and TRBJ1-6; TRBD1 aligns across 7 bases. Germline CDR1 SGDLS, CDR2 YYNGEE. The CDR3 extends over 14 amino acids. V gave up 2 bases and J gave up 10 bases; unmatched junction bases: 6. This CDR3 is CASSVGTVGSPLHF. CDR3 nucleotides: TGTGCCAGCAGCGTGGGGACAGTAGGCTCACCCCTCCACTTT.

The rearrangement uses TRBV6-6 and TRBJ1-1, with a possible D match to TRBD1 (6 bases). CDR1 is MNHNY, CDR2 SVGAGI, per germline (reference sequence). V was cut by 6 bases and J by 0 bases, with 17 bases left in between. The CDR3 runs to 16 residues. CDR3 sequence: CASSKAQGFMNTEAFF. The CDR3 DNA follows: TGTGCCAGCAGCAAAGCTCAGGGGTTCATGAACACTGAAGCTTTCTTT.

The chain links TRBV9 to TRBJ2-5; 7 positions match TRBD2. The CDR3 extends over 16 amino acids. Trimming took 0 bases from V and 2 from J; bases not matched to a gene: 7. CDR1 is SGDLS, CDR2 YYNGEE, per germline. This CDR3 is CASSVGGSGVQETQYF. The CDR3 DNA sequence: TGTGCCAGCAGCGTAGGAGGGAGCGGGGTACAAGAGACCCAGTACTTC.

This chain joins TRBV5-1 and TRBJ2-7, with D tentatively TRBD2 (6 bases). V lost 0 bases to trimming and J lost 8 bases, with 15 bases between them. The CDR3 is 14 amino acids. From germline, CDR1 is SGHRS and CDR2 YFSETQ. The CDR3, as DNA: TGCGCCAGCAGCTTGGCAGGCGCGGGATTCCAGCAGTACTTC. It translates to CASSLAGAGFQQYF.